The 21 T cell receptor beta chains listed next were all sequenced from one sample in a study of blood T cell repertoires in COVID-19. Profiled with immunoSEQ multiplex PCR; TCRdb holds only in-frame clones, not every one. The sample lists about 360,000 clones; around 87% were seen once. Sequencing was done on a sample of peripheral blood. Source of these receptors: a human donor in a cohort sampled during active COVID-19.

The V and J genes are TRBV7-2 and TRBJ2-1, with 10 nucleotides matching TRBD2. With 3 bases clipped from V and 12 bases from J, the junction kept 11 bases outside the gene matches. The CDR3 is 15 residues long. Germline lookup yields CDR1 SGHTA and CDR2 FQGNSA. The CDR3 DNA reads TGTGCCAGCAGCTTGGGACTAGCGCTTACCGGGGGGCAGTTCTTC. Amino acid sequence: CASSLGLALTGGQFF.

V and J are TRBV5-5 and TRBJ2-5; possible D gene TRBD1, 6 bases. Germline V gene data show CDR1 as SGHKS and CDR2 as YYEKEE (reference sequence). V shed 0 bases and J shed 5 bases, with 11 bases lying between them. The CDR3 has 14 residues. CDR3: CASSLVGGRETQYF. CDR3 coding DNA: TGTGCCAGCAGCTTGGTAGGGGGTCGGGAGACCCAGTACTTC.

The genes are TRBV6-2 or TRBV6-3 and TRBJ2-7; perhaps TRBD2 as D (5 bases). The V gene lost 4 bases and the J gene lost 3 bases, with 13 bases spanning the gap. Germline CDR1 MNHEY, CDR2 SVGEGT. This CDR3 region has 14 residues. This chain's CDR3 is CASSSLWGDYEQYF. The CDR3 nucleotides are TGTGCCAGCAGTTCCCTATGGGGAGACTACGAGCAGTACTTC.

Of note for this clone: This CDR3 is also generated by other DNA sequences in the sample. This chain uses TRBV19 with TRBJ2-5; 7 nucleotides line up with TRBD2. V trimming: 8 bases; J trimming: 1 base; junction bases outside the gene matches: 4. Germline CDR1 is LNHDA and CDR2 is SQIVND (reference sequence). The CDR3 extends over 13 amino acids. Here the CDR3 DNA reads TGTGCCAGTTCCTGGGGGGGCCAAGAGACCCAGTACTTC. Translated: CASSWGGQETQYF.

Only a few counts were recorded for this clone. The chain links TRBV6-1 to TRBJ1-2; TRBD1 agrees at 7 bases. CDR3 length equals 15 residues. From germline, CDR1 is MNHNS and CDR2 SASEGT. The V gene end was trimmed by 2 bases and the J gene end by 2 bases; junction bases not matched to a gene: 5. DNA of the CDR3: TGTGCCAGCAGTGAAACATGGGGACAGAACTATGGCTACACCTTC. It encodes CASSETWGQNYGYTF.

J is TRBJ2-7 and V is TRBV11-1; maybe TRBD2 (5 bases). V was trimmed by 5 bases and J by 2 bases, leaving 13 bases between them. The V gene's germline CDR1 is SGHAT and CDR2 FQDESV (reference sequence). The CDR3 has 14 amino acids. CDR3 in DNA: TGTGCCAGCAGCCACGGGGTAGGCGCCTACGAGCAGTACTTC. Its protein product is CASSHGVGAYEQYF.

This rearrangement joins TRBV11-2 to TRBJ2-3; 7 positions match TRBD2. Germline V gene data show CDR1 as SGHAT and CDR2 as FQNNGV. This CDR3 spans 16 amino acids. Trimming cost V 3 bases and J 3 bases; bases outside gene matches: 9. CDR3 region: CASSFSPGLRTDTQYF. The CDR3 DNA is TGTGCCAGCAGCTTTTCTCCGGGACTAAGGACAGATACGCAGTATTTT.

The rearrangement uses TRBV5-1 and TRBJ1-4, with D uncertain. CDR1 and CDR2 from the germline V gene are SGHRS and YFSETQ. This CDR3 has 14 amino acids. V lost 4 bases, J lost 8 bases, and 15 bases lay in between. CDR3 protein: CASSLSGGREKLFF. The CDR3 bases are TGCGCCAGCAGCCTGAGTGGAGGGAGGGAAAAACTGTTTTTT.

The J gene is TRBJ2-5, the V gene TRBV29-1; 8 bases are shared with TRBD1. The germline gives CDR1 SQVTM, CDR2 ANQGSEA. The length of the CDR3 is 13 residues. The trim removed 5 bases at V and 7 bases at J, leaving 9 bases unmatched. The CDR3 spells CSVLSGGSVTQYF. CDR3 DNA: TGCAGCGTTTTGTCAGGGGGCTCGGTGACCCAGTACTTC.

The rearrangement links TRBV5-6 to TRBJ1-1; D might be TRBD1 (6 bases). CDR1 and CDR2 (germline): SGHDT, YYEEEE. The CDR3 totals 18 residues. The V and J ends lost 3 bases and 3 bases respectively, with 24 bases between them. The CDR3 region is CASSSPGWGQNGDTEAFF. The CDR3 nucleotides read TGTGCCAGCAGCTCGCCCGGGTGGGGGCAAAATGGGGACACTGAAGCTTTCTTT.

The gene calls are TRBV30 and TRBJ1-1, with 7 bases fitting TRBD1. The CDR3 contains 15 residues. V was pared by 4 bases and J by 6 bases, with 14 bases of the junction left unmatched. CDR1 is GTSNPN and CDR2 is SVGIG in the germline V gene (reference sequence). The chain's CDR3 is CAWKNLRGTSSEAFF. For the CDR3, the DNA is TGTGCCTGGAAGAATCTCAGGGGGACTTCTTCTGAAGCTTTCTTT.

The V call is TRBV5-1, the J call TRBJ2-5; tentative D call: TRBD2 (6 bases). Germline V lookup: CDR1 SGHRS, CDR2 YFSETQ. Trimming pared 0 bases from V and 7 bases from J, leaving 16 bases between. This CDR3 has 15 residues. The CDR3 loop reads CASSLEAGPLGTQYF. CDR3 nucleotides: TGCGCCAGCAGCTTGGAGGCGGGGCCCCTGGGGACCCAGTACTTC.

The V and J genes are TRBV6-6 and TRBJ2-3; possible D gene TRBD1, 6 bases. Between the trimmed V and J ends, which lost 7 bases and 0 bases, there was a span of 11 bases. CDR3 length: 14 residues. CDR1 and CDR2 (germline): MNHNY, SVGAGI (reference sequence). The chain's CDR3 is CASKHQGSTDTQYF. The CDR3 nucleotides are TGTGCCAGCAAACACCAGGGGAGCACAGATACGCAGTATTTT.

This chain connects TRBV4-1 to TRBJ2-3, with a possible D match to TRBD1 (6 bases). Germline V lookup: CDR1 MGHRA, CDR2 YSYEKL. CDR3 length: 21 residues. Trimming removed 3 bases from V and 2 bases from J, with 30 bases in between. CDR3 sequence reads: CASSHSSRGGRSRDSTDTQYF. In nucleotides, the CDR3 is TGCGCCAGCAGCCATTCATCCCGAGGGGGACGGTCACGAGATTCCACAGATACGCAGTATTTT.

This clone showed up just once. The genes are TRBV5-4 and TRBJ2-3; 9 bases line up with TRBD2. The germline V gene encodes CDR1 SGHNT and CDR2 YYREEE (reference sequence). The V segment lost 5 bases and the J segment 0 bases; nucleotides outside the gene matches: 4. The CDR3 extends over 15 amino acids. The CDR3 nucleotides read TGTGCCAGCAGTTTCGGACTAGCGAGCACAGATACGCAGTATTTT. Protein product: CASSFGLASTDTQYF.

The CDR3 loop is CASSVVSSGTQYF. The CDR3 DNA follows: TGTGCCAGCAGCGTAGTGTCCTCGGGGACGCAGTATTTT. The chain is built from TRBV9 and TRBJ2-3; tentative D call: TRBD2 (5 bases). The CDR3 covers 13 residues. Germline lookup yields CDR1 SGDLS and CDR2 YYNGEE. Trimming took 0 bases from V and 9 from J, leaving 11 bases between them. Full variable domain (rest looked up from reference TRBV9 and TRBJ2-3): DSGVTQTPKHLITATGQRVTLRCSPRSGDLSVYWYQQSLDQGLQFLIQYYNGEERAKGNILERFSAQQFPDLHSELNLSSLELGDSALYFCASSVVSSGTQYFGPGTRLTVL.

The genes are TRBV4-1 and TRBJ1-1; D not resolved. Germline CDR1 reads MGHRA; CDR2 reads YSYEKL. V lost 4 bases and J 1 base, leaving 13 bases between the germline ends. The CDR3 is 15 amino acids. The CDR3 is CASSRPEKQNTEAFF. The CDR3 DNA follows: TGCGCCAGCAGCCGTCCAGAAAAACAGAACACTGAAGCTTTCTTT.

The rearrangement uses TRBV2 and TRBJ1-1; 10 bases map to TRBD1. After removal of 5 bases from V and 4 bases from J, the junction contained 4 bases not matched to a gene. Per germline, CDR1 SNHLY and CDR2 FYNNEI. CDR3 size: 14 residues. The CDR3 nucleotides are TGTGCCAGCAGTATAAGGACAGGGGGCACTGAAGCTTTCTTT. Translating it yields CASSIRTGGTEAFF.

For this clone: Other DNA sequences within the sample encode an identical CDR3. The genes are TRBV28 and TRBJ1-4; D is ambiguous. The CDR3 runs 12 residues. Germline assignment: CDR1 MDHEN and CDR2 SYDVKM. Trimming removed 8 bases at V and 3 bases at J, with 7 bases between. The CDR3, as DNA: TGTGCCAGCCAGGCTCCTAATGAAAAACTGTTTTTT. Its protein is CASQAPNEKLFF.

The rearrangement links TRBV6-5 to TRBJ2-7; 7 bases agree with TRBD2. Germline V gene lookup returns CDR1 MNHEY and CDR2 SVGAGI. This CDR3 spans 14 amino acids. V dropped 4 bases and J dropped 2; count of bases not matched to a gene: 5. The CDR3 DNA reads as TGTGCCAGCAGTTTCGGGACTACCGCCTACGAGCAGTACTTC. Its protein product is CASSFGTTAYEQYF.

This clone was found once. CDR3 region: CASSQDLSGSSYEQYF. For the CDR3, the DNA is TGTGCCAGCAGCCAAGATTTGAGCGGGAGCTCCTACGAGCAGTACTTC. The V call is TRBV3-1 (or the pseudogene TRBV3-2), the J call TRBJ2-7, with 8 bases lining up with TRBD2. With V trimmed by 0 bases and J by 0 bases, 4 bases remained unmatched. This CDR3 has 16 residues. Germline loops: CDR1 LGHDT, CDR2 YNNKEL (reference sequence).